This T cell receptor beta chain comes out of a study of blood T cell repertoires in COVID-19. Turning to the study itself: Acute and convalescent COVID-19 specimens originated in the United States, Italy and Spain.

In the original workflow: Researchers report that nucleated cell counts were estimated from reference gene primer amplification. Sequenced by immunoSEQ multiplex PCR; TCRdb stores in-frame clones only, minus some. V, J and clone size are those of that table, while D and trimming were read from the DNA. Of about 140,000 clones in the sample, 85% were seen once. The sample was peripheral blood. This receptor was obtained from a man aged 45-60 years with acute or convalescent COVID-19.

CDR3 DNA: TGTGCCAGCAGTTTTTCTAGGAGGTCAGAGACCCAGTACTTC. Its translation: CASSFSRRSETQYF. This chain connects TRBV2 to TRBJ2-5; possible D gene TRBD2, 5 bases. The CDR3 is 14 amino acids. The V end lost 5 bases, the J end lost 4 bases, and 14 bases lay between the germline ends. Germline V CDR1 and CDR2: SNHLY, FYNNEI.